This T cell receptor (beta chain) originates from a study of human thymus T cells. TCRdb keeps only in-frame clones here, not all; method: immunoSEQ multiplex PCR. This sample has tens of thousands of clones, with 90% to 95% found just once. Donor material was obtained from healthy Finnish infants undergoing corrective surgery for congenital heart defects. Only four of the eight donors provided a 0.5-1 mL blood sample. Germline V CDR1 and CDR2: MNHNS, SASEGT. This CDR3 is 13 amino acids long. Trimming shortened V by 2 bases and J by 3 bases, and 8 bases separated the two germline ends. The sample comprised blood. The clonotype was recovered from a boy under two years old with a congenital heart defect but otherwise immunologically healthy. The chain combines TRBV6-1 with TRBJ2-7, with no clear D. The chain's CDR3 is CASSELLHYEQYF. The CDR3 nucleotides read TGTGCCAGCAGTGAATTACTACACTACGAGCAGTACTTC.